This passage covers 29 T cell receptor beta chains from one sample sequenced in a study of T cell repertoires in cytomegalovirus infection. Their antigens remain unidentified. TCRdb re-derived calls from the reads in MiXCR, one entry per CDR3 protein. The top ten hold 13% of the sample, which has more than 250,000 distinct CDR3 sequences, roughly 25% seen once. This material consisted of cultured PBMCs, taken from culture after CMV antigen stimulation. Receptors originate from a human donor in good health (CMV status not recorded). Some clones in this sample may be carry-over from other donors' samples.

This clonotype occurred many times. The V call is TRBV7-8, the J call TRBJ2-3, with unresolved D. V lost 1 base to trimming and J lost 1 base, with 9 bases between them. Germline V gene sequence: CDR1 SGHVS, CDR2 FQNEAQ. There are 15 residues in the CDR3. CDR3 sequence: CASSLGFGGTDTQYF. As DNA, the CDR3 is TGTGCCAGCAGCTTAGGTTTCGGTGGCACAGATACGCAGTATTTT.

The chain has TRBV10-3 and TRBJ2-1; D is possibly TRBD1 (5 bases). The V gene's germline CDR1 is ENHRY and CDR2 SYGVKD. This CDR3 contains 15 residues. V was shortened by 5 bases and J by 1 base, with 12 bases between the two germline ends. CDR3 sequence: CAISSSRQSYNEQFF. The DNA for the CDR3 is TGTGCCATCAGTTCATCTCGACAGTCCTACAATGAGCAGTTCTTC.

The chain couples TRBV11-2 to TRBJ1-5, with unresolved D. The germline CDR1 and CDR2 sequences are SGHAT and FQNNGV. V gave up 5 bases and J gave up 1 base, with 18 bases separating them. CDR3 length: 17 residues. The CDR3 DNA sequence: TGTGCCAGCAGCCCAACGGTCGGATCCTTAAGCAATCAGCCCCAGCATTTT. It translates to CASSPTVGSLSNQPQHF.

A few counts support this clonotype. The chain links TRBV7-2 to TRBJ2-5; weak D call: TRBD2 (6 bases). Germline CDR1 is SGHTA and CDR2 is FQGNSA. The CDR3 is 14 amino acids. V dropped 3 bases and J dropped 2 bases, with 10 bases sitting between them. CDR3 loop: CASSLGRQQETQYF. Written as DNA, the CDR3 is TGTGCCAGCAGCTTGGGGAGGCAACAAGAGACCCAGTACTTC.

This clonotype was observed at least ten times. This rearrangement joins TRBV7-2 to TRBJ2-7, with 7 bases lining up with TRBD1. CDR3 length: 15 residues. Germline V lookup: CDR1 SGHTA, CDR2 FQGNSA. V was pared by 1 base and J by 4 bases, with 7 bases of the junction left unmatched. In DNA, the CDR3 is TGTGCCAGCAGCTTAGGTGAAGGGGGCTGGTACGAGCAGTACGTC. Protein product: CASSLGEGGWYEQYV.

This chain joins TRBV6-2 or TRBV6-3 and TRBJ2-5, with a tentative D call TRBD2 (6 bases). Trimming cost V 6 bases and J 1 base, with 18 bases left between them. The CDR3 extends over 16 amino acids. Germline lookup yields CDR1 MNHEY and CDR2 SVGEGT. The DNA for the CDR3 is TGTGCCAGCAGCCCTGCCGGGACGGAGGGCCAAGAGACCCAGTACTTC. It is translated as CASSPAGTEGQETQYF.

This clonotype has a handful of counts. The gene calls are TRBV7-3 and TRBJ2-1, with 11 positions matching TRBD2. This CDR3 spans 20 amino acids. Losses at the gene ends were 1 base for V and 6 bases for J; bases not matched to a gene: 17. From germline, CDR1 is SGHTA and CDR2 FQGTGA. CDR3 sequence: CASSLSQQGHSGRAANEQFF. In nucleotides, the CDR3 is TGTGCCAGCAGCTTAAGTCAACAGGGTCATAGCGGGAGGGCCGCCAATGAGCAGTTCTTC.

This clonotype was counted many times. The chain employs TRBV7-2 and TRBJ2-3; the D gene is possibly TRBD2 (5 bases). Germline assignment: CDR1 SGHTA and CDR2 FQGNSA. The CDR3 runs 15 residues. The V and J ends lost 3 bases and 4 bases respectively, with 14 bases between them. The CDR3 region has the DNA TGTGCCAGCAGCTTGATATGGGGAGCTTCAGATACGCAGTATTTT. Amino acid sequence: CASSLIWGASDTQYF.

This sequence joins TRBV25-1 and TRBJ1-2; no clear D. V lost 1 base and J 6 bases, leaving 9 bases between the germline ends. The length of the CDR3 is 13 residues. Germline V gene sequence: CDR1 MGHDK, CDR2 SYGVNS. The DNA for the CDR3 is TGTGCCAGCAGTGAATTTTGGGGAGATGGCTACACCTTC. As protein: CASSEFWGDGYTF.

This clonotype was detected a few times. J is TRBJ2-1 and V is TRBV6-6, with 7 nucleotides matching TRBD2. The CDR3 consists of 15 residues. Germline loops: CDR1 MNHNY, CDR2 SVGAGI (reference sequence). The trim removed 6 bases at V and 0 bases at J, leaving 5 bases unmatched. CDR3 sequence (DNA): TGTGCCAGCAGGGCCGGGACTACCTCCTACAATGAGCAGTTCTTC. It codes for CASRAGTTSYNEQFF.

This clonotype was counted ten times or more. The chain carries TRBV24-1 and TRBJ2-1; TRBD2 is a possible D gene (6 bases). The CDR3 consists of 15 residues. V was pared by 3 bases and J by 6 bases, with 14 bases between. The germline V gene encodes CDR1 KGHDR and CDR2 SFDVKD. The CDR3, as DNA: TGTGCCACCAGTGATCCCGGGATAGCGGCCAATGAGCAGTTCTTC. Its protein is CATSDPGIAANEQFF.

The chain combines TRBV29-1 with TRBJ1-3; D remains ambiguous. V dropped 6 bases and J dropped 3 bases, with 15 bases sitting between them. This CDR3 comprises 14 residues. Germline V gene sequence: CDR1 SQVTM, CDR2 ANQGSEA. CDR3 bases: TGCAGCGTGTCTGGACCCGCTAGTGGAAACACCATATATTTT. Translated, it gives CSVSGPASGNTIYF. The complete variable domain, with remaining parts taken from reference TRBV29-1 and TRBJ1-3, reads SAVISQKPSRDICQRGTSLTIQCQVDSQVTMMFWYRQQPGQSLTLIATANQGSEATYESGFVIDKFPISRPNLTFSTLTVSNMSPEDSSIYLCSVSGPASGNTIYFGEGSWLTVV.

The gene calls are TRBV19 and TRBJ2-3; D is possibly TRBD2 (5 bases). V lost 5 bases and J lost 4, with 19 bases in between. The germline CDR1 and CDR2 sequences are LNHDA and SQIVND (reference sequence). This CDR3 has 16 residues. The CDR3 spells CASSLPWRLEADTQYF. CDR3 DNA sequence: TGTGCCAGTAGTCTCCCGTGGCGTTTGGAGGCAGATACGCAGTATTTT.

This clonotype was recorded a few times. The chain couples TRBV28 to TRBJ1-1; maybe TRBD1 (6 bases). Germline-derived CDR1 and CDR2 are MDHEN and SYDVKM. V was trimmed by 11 bases and J by 4 bases, leaving 14 bases between them. The CDR3 extends over 12 amino acids. CDR3 amino acids: CASQLRGTEAFF. CDR3 nucleotide sequence: TGTGCCTCCCAACTCAGGGGCACTGAAGCTTTCTTT.

Many counts were recorded for this clonotype. The genes are TRBV27 and TRBJ2-3, with D perhaps matching TRBD2 (6 bases). The CDR3 length is 16 residues. Germline loops: CDR1 MNHEY, CDR2 SMNVEV (reference sequence). V gave up 5 bases and J gave up 4 bases, with 19 bases separating them. The CDR3 DNA sequence: TGTGCCAGCAGTACCCGCTTATCAGGGAGGCCAGATACGCAGTATTTT. It translates to CASSTRLSGRPDTQYF.

A word on this clonotype: Just one base apart from a much larger clone, this may be a read error. The V and J genes are TRBV11-3 and TRBJ2-2, with a possible D match to TRBD2 (5 bases). This CDR3 spans 13 amino acids. Trimming removed 1 base from V and 6 bases from J, with 6 bases in between. The V gene's germline CDR1 is SGHNT and CDR2 YENEEA. The CDR3, as DNA: TGTGCCAGCAGCTTAGCCGGGGCCGGGGAGCTGTTTTTT. Translation: CASSLAGAGELFF.

The rearrangement uses TRBV5-6 and TRBJ1-1; 7 bases align to TRBD1. Germline loops: CDR1 SGHDT, CDR2 YYEEEE. This CDR3 comprises 16 residues. Trimming cost V 6 bases and J 8 bases; bases outside gene matches: 19. The CDR3 DNA reads as TGTGCCAGCATCCCTCCAGGGGGGGCCGGGGTCGGCGAAGCTTTCTTT. This translates into CASIPPGGAGVGEAFF.

The rearrangement joins TRBV10-1 to TRBJ1-1; tentatively, D is TRBD1 (6 bases). The CDR3 spans 14 residues. Trimming shortened V by 2 bases and J by 7 bases, and 14 bases separated the two germline ends. Germline loops: CDR1 WNHNN, CDR2 SYGVQD (reference sequence). The CDR3 reads CASSEAGGVDEAFF. The CDR3 nucleotides are TGCGCCAGCAGTGAGGCGGGGGGCGTCGATGAAGCTTTCTTT.

The gene calls are TRBV7-9 and TRBJ2-7, with unresolved D. The germline V and J ends were trimmed by 2 bases and 3 bases, with 11 bases remaining between them. CDR3 size: 14 residues. Germline V gives CDR1 SEHNR, CDR2 FQNEAQ (reference sequence). CDR3 DNA: TGTGCCAGCAGCTTAAGTTTGCGGAACTACGAGCAGTACTTC. Its protein product is CASSLSLRNYEQYF.

The CDR3 region is CSVDSGNTEAFF. The CDR3 DNA sequence: TGCAGCGTTGACTCCGGGAACACTGAAGCTTTCTTT. The chain joins TRBV29-1 to TRBJ1-1; D unclear. V was clipped by 3 bases and J by 1 base, with 6 bases between them. CDR1 is SQVTM, CDR2 ANQGSEA, per germline. CDR3 length equals 12 residues.

This clonotype has only a few counts. The chain couples TRBV6-5 to TRBJ2-3; 10 bases line up with TRBD2. Germline loops: CDR1 MNHEY, CDR2 SVGAGI. Trimming at V came to 6 bases and at J to 0 bases, leaving 9 bases not matched to a gene. The CDR3 is 17 amino acids. The CDR3: CASSYGTSATSTDTQYF. DNA for the CDR3: TGTGCCAGCAGCTACGGGACTAGCGCAACTAGCACAGATACGCAGTATTTT.

The genes are TRBV28 and TRBJ2-1; TRBD1 or TRBD2 may be the D gene (6 bases each). The CDR3 runs to 13 residues. Trimming removed 5 bases at V and 8 bases at J, with 13 bases between. Germline values: CDR1 MDHEN, CDR2 SYDVKM. The CDR3 region is CASSHGGGDEQFF. CDR3 DNA: TGTGCCAGCAGTCACGGAGGGGGAGATGAGCAGTTCTTC.

The chain is built from TRBV7-2 and TRBJ2-5; 14 nucleotides line up with TRBD2. Germline CDR1 SGHTA, CDR2 FQGNSA. Germline trimming cut 5 bases from V and 0 bases from J; bases unmatched to any gene: 5. This CDR3 region has 17 residues. The CDR3 protein is CASSRGLAGAYQETQYF. The CDR3, as DNA: TGTGCCAGCAGCAGGGGACTAGCGGGGGCGTACCAAGAGACCCAGTACTTC.

This clonotype was detected many times. Written as DNA, the CDR3 is TGTGCCAGCAGCTCGGACATCAGGGCTTTCTTT. The encoded protein is CASSSDIRAFF. The rearrangement links TRBV7-2 to TRBJ1-1, with a possible D match to TRBD1 (5 bases). Germline CDR1 SGHTA, CDR2 FQGNSA. The CDR3 runs 11 residues. V lost 4 bases, J lost 11 bases, and 11 bases lay in between.

This chain links TRBV27 with TRBJ2-1; either TRBD1 or TRBD2 may fit D (5 bases each). Trimming removed 2 bases from V and 4 bases from J, with 12 bases in between. Germline V CDR1 and CDR2: MNHEY, SMNVEV (reference sequence). The CDR3 totals 15 residues. The CDR3 loop is CASSLSRDRYNEQFF. The CDR3 nucleotides are TGTGCCAGCAGTTTAAGTAGGGACCGGTACAATGAGCAGTTCTTC.

This clonotype was detected only a few times. The V and J genes are TRBV7-6 and TRBJ2-2; D unclear. The V end was cut by 5 bases, the J end by 0 bases, with 10 bases between. Looked up from germline, CDR1 is SGHVS and CDR2 is FNYEAQ. This CDR3 spans 15 amino acids. CDR3 sequence: CASSPQVTNTGELFF. CDR3 in DNA: TGTGCCAGCAGCCCACAAGTTACGAACACCGGGGAGCTGTTTTTT. Variable domain in full (rest from reference TRBV7-6 and TRBJ2-2): GAGVSQSPRYKVTKRGQDVALRCDPISGHVSLYWYRQALGQGPEFLTYFNYEAQQDKSGLPNDRFSAERPEGSISTLTIQRTEQRDSAMYRCASSPQVTNTGELFFGEGSRLTVL.

This clonotype was observed a few times. The chain links TRBV7-9 to TRBJ2-1; the match to TRBD2 covers 14 bases. Germline values: CDR1 SEHNR, CDR2 FQNEAQ (reference sequence). V gave up 5 bases and J gave up 7 bases; unmatched junction bases: 4. The CDR3 is 15 amino acids. The CDR3 DNA sequence: TGTGCCAGCAGCAGGACTAGCGGGAGGTTTAATGAGCAGTTCTTC. Translated: CASSRTSGRFNEQFF.

This chain uses TRBV7-2 with TRBJ2-5; 10 bases agree with TRBD1. Germline lookup yields CDR1 SGHTA and CDR2 FQGNSA. CDR3 length: 17 amino acids. V dropped 0 bases and J dropped 4; count of bases not matched to a gene: 8. CDR3 sequence reads: CASSLAGTGEEAETQYF. The CDR3 DNA reads TGTGCCAGCAGCTTAGCGGGGACAGGGGAGGAGGCAGAGACCCAGTACTTC.

This clonotype was observed a few times. J is TRBJ1-5 and V is TRBV19; possibly TRBD1 for D (5 bases). CDR3 length equals 16 residues. V lost 3 bases to trimming and J lost 2 bases, with 14 bases between them. Germline V lookup: CDR1 LNHDA, CDR2 SQIVND (reference sequence). The CDR3 here is CASSMMSGGGNQPQHF. In nucleotides, the CDR3 is TGTGCCAGTAGTATGATGTCGGGGGGAGGCAATCAGCCCCAGCATTTT.